This TCR beta chain comes out of a study of monozygotic twins with inflammatory bowel disease. General study points: Healthy co-twins, by inverse Simpson, had higher TCRbeta diversity than their siblings with IBD. Part of the variability in patient repertoires may have come from differing immunosuppressive treatments.

Comments on this clonotype: As yet, its antigen is unknown.

Template switching incorporated UMIs with a 6-nucleotide sample barcode. TCRdb processed the 5' RACE reads again and assigns one entry to each CDR3 protein, with no DNA. The specimen's table records approximately 300,000 distinct CDR3 sequences. In germline, CDR1 is SGHDN, CDR2 FVKESK. The CDR3 has 13 amino acids. The chain uses TRBV14 and TRBJ2-7; TCRdb selects TRBD1, and the lack of DNA leaves this call unchecked. The TCR sequence derives from a human donor with ulcerative colitis or Crohn's disease, or a healthy co-twin of an affected twin (not recorded which). The sequenced sample consisted of blood. CDR3 sequence: CASSAPVGLGQYF.